A single sample gave rise to the 10 T cell receptor beta chains below, sequenced in a study of blood T cell repertoires in COVID-19. Using immunoSEQ multiplex PCR, the repertoire was profiled, and TCRdb retains in-frame clones only, with some absent. The data show 110,000 or so clones, more than 80% seen once. Material: peripheral blood. The receptors were sampled from a woman in her 70s with acute or convalescent COVID-19.

V and J are TRBV30 and TRBJ1-4; D might be TRBD1 (5 bases). The CDR3 has 10 amino acids. Germline CDR1 is GTSNPN and CDR2 is SVGIG (reference sequence). Trimming took 5 bases from V and 13 from J, leaving 11 bases between them. CDR3 DNA: TGTGCCTGGGGTATGGGACTACTGTTTTTT. Amino acid sequence: CAWGMGLLFF.

The chain carries TRBV7-2 and TRBJ2-7; no reliable D call. V was clipped by 1 base and J by 4 bases, with 11 bases between them. CDR3 length: 14 residues. CDR1 and CDR2 from the germline V gene are SGHTA and FQGNSA. The CDR3: CASSLGSAWYEQYF. The DNA for the CDR3 is TGTGCCAGCAGCTTAGGGTCAGCGTGGTACGAGCAGTACTTC.

There are a few counts of this clone. The V gene is TRBV19, the J gene TRBJ2-1; D is ambiguous. V shed 2 bases and J shed 6 bases, with 8 bases lying between them. This CDR3 spans 13 amino acids. The germline V gene has CDR1 LNHDA and CDR2 SQIVND (reference sequence). In DNA form, the CDR3 reads TGTGCCAGTAGTATATCCCCGGGCAATGAGCAGTTCTTC. Its translation is CASSISPGNEQFF.

The V and J genes are TRBV5-1 and TRBJ2-6, with D perhaps TRBD1 (5 bases). With 5 bases removed from V and 0 bases from J, the gap between germline ends came to 9 bases. Germline loops: CDR1 SGHRS, CDR2 YFSETQ. CDR3 size: 15 residues. CDR3 residues: CASRTVYSGANVLTF. DNA for the CDR3: TGCGCCAGCAGGACAGTCTACTCTGGGGCCAACGTCCTGACTTTC.

The chain recombines TRBV24-1 with TRBJ2-1; weak D call: TRBD2 (7 bases). This CDR3 is 16 amino acids long. The germline V gene has CDR1 KGHDR and CDR2 SFDVKD. V was cut by 3 bases and J by 5 bases, with 16 bases left in between. CDR3: CATSDPTRGGNNEQFF. DNA of the CDR3: TGTGCCACCAGTGATCCGACTAGGGGGGGGAACAATGAGCAGTTCTTC.

V is TRBV12-1 and J is TRBJ2-4; the listed D gene, TRBD2, was not tested against the DNA. TRBV12-1 is marked as a pseudogene. This CDR3 is built from 15 residues. The CDR3 sequence is CASSHWGGAKNIQYF. The CDR3 bases are TGTGCCAGCAGCCACTGGGGAGGGGCCAAAAACATTCAGTACTTC.

This chain connects TRBV4-1 to TRBJ1-5; the match to TRBD1 covers 7 bases. The trim removed 1 base at V and 1 base at J, leaving 10 bases unmatched. The CDR3 is made up of 18 amino acids. Germline CDR1 MGHRA, CDR2 YSYEKL. The CDR3 protein is CASSQVGPGGRSNQPQHF. CDR3 coding DNA: TGCGCCAGCAGCCAAGTCGGGCCAGGGGGAAGGAGCAATCAGCCCCAGCATTTT.

This chain joins TRBV27 and TRBJ2-7; TRBD2 matches 8 bases. Trimming at V came to 3 bases and at J to 6 bases, leaving 7 bases not matched to a gene. Germline assignment: CDR1 MNHEY and CDR2 SMNVEV (reference sequence). This CDR3 has 14 residues. The CDR3 sequence: CASSFGTSSREQYF. CDR3 coding DNA: TGTGCCAGCAGTTTTGGGACTAGTTCGCGCGAGCAGTACTTC.

This clone has a handful of counts. The V and J genes are TRBV10-2 and TRBJ2-7; TRBD2 matches at 8 bases. Germline values: CDR1 WSHSY, CDR2 SAAADI. V was clipped by 11 bases and J by 0 bases; unmatched bases: 6. The CDR3 contains 13 residues. CDR3 bases: TGCGCCTCCACCGGGACTAGCTCCTACGAGCAGTACTTC. Amino acids: CASTGTSSYEQYF.

This chain connects TRBV18 to TRBJ1-5; D unresolved. Trimming took 2 bases from V and 1 from J, leaving 6 bases between them. The CDR3 consists of 14 residues. CDR1 KGHSH and CDR2 LQKENI come from the germline V gene. CDR3 protein: CASSPSGSNQPQHF. The CDR3 region has the DNA TGTGCCAGCTCACCATCGGGGAGCAATCAGCCCCAGCATTTT.